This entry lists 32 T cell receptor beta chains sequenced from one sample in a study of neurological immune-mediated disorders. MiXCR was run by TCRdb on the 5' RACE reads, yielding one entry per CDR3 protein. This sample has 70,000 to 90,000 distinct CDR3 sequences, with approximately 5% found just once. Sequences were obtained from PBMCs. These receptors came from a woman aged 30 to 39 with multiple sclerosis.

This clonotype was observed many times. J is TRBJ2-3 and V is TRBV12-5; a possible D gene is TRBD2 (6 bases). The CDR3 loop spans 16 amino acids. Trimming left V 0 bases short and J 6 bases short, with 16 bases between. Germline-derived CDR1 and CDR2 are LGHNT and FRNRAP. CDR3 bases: TGTGCTAGTGGTTTGGTACTCCACGGGAGAGGGGATACGCAGTATTTT. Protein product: CASGLVLHGRGDTQYF.

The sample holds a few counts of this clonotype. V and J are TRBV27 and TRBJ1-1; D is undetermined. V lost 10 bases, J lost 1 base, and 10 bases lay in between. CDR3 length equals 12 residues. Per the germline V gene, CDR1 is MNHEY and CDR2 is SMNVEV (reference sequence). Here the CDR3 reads CATLGGNTEAFF. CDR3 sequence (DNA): TGTGCCACCCTAGGTGGGAACACTGAAGCTTTCTTT.

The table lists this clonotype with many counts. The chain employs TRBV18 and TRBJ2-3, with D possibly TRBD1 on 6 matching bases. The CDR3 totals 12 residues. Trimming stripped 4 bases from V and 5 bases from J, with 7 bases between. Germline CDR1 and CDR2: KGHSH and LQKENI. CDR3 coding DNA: TGTGCCAGCTCACAGACAGGAGATACGCAGTATTTT. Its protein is CASSQTGDTQYF. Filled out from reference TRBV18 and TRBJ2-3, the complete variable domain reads NAGVMQNPRHLVRRRGQEARLRCSPMKGHSHVYWYRQLPEEGLKFMVYLQKENIIDESGMPKERFSAEFPKEGPSILRIQQVVRGDSAAYFCASSQTGDTQYFGPGTRLTVL.

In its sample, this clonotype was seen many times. The CDR3 DNA reads TGTGCCAGCAGTCCCGCCGGGACAAAGCAGTTCTTC. Its translation: CASSPAGTKQFF. This chain joins TRBV2 and TRBJ2-1; the D gene is possibly TRBD1 (6 bases). The CDR3 consists of 12 residues. Germline lookup yields CDR1 SNHLY and CDR2 FYNNEI. The V gene lost 5 bases and the J gene lost 11 bases, with 13 bases spanning the gap.

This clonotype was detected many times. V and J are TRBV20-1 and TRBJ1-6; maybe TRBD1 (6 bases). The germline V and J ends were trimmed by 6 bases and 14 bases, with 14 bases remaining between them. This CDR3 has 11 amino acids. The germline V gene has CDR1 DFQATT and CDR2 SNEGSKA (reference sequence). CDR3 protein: CSAPQDRTLHF. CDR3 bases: TGCAGTGCCCCACAGGACAGAACCCTCCACTTT.

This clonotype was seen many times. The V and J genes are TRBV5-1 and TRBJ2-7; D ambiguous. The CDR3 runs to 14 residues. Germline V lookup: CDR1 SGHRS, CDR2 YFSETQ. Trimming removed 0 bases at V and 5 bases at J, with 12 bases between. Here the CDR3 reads CASSLVGGVHEQYV. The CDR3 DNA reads TGCGCCAGCAGCTTGGTTGGTGGGGTTCACGAGCAGTACGTC.

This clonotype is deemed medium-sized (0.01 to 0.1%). The CDR3 is CASSEKTGRLYEQYF. CDR3 bases: TGTGCCAGCAGTGAAAAAACAGGGAGACTCTACGAGCAGTACTTC. The rearrangement joins TRBV25-1 to TRBJ2-7, with a tentative D call TRBD1 (6 bases). Trimming removed 2 bases at V and 3 bases at J, with 14 bases between. Germline V gene data show CDR1 as MGHDK and CDR2 as SYGVNS. The CDR3 has 15 amino acids.

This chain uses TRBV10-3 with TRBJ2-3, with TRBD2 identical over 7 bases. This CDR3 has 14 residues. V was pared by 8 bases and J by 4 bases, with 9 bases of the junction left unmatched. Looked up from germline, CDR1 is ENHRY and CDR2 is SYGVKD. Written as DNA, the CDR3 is TGTGCCATCGAAAGGGGAGCGGGGTCAGATACGCAGTATTTT. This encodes CAIERGAGSDTQYF.

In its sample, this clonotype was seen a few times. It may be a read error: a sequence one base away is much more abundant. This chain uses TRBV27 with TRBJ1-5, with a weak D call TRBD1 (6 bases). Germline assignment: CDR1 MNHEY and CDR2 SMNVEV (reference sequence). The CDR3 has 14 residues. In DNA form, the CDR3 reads TGTGCCAGCAGTGCTTGGACAGCCAATCAGCACCAGCATTTT. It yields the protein CASSAWTANQHQHF.

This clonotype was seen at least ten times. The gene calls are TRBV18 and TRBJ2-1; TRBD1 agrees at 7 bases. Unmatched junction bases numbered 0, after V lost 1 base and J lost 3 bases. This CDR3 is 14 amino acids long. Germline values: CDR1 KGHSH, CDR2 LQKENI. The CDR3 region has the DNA TGTGCCAGCTCACCACGACAGGGCTACAATGAGCAGTTCTTC. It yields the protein CASSPRQGYNEQFF.

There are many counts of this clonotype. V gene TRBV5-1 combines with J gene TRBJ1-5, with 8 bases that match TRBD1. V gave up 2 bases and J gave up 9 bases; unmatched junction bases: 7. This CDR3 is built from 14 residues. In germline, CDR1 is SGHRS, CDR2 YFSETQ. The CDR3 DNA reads TGCGCCAGCAGCTTCGGACAGGGCCCAGGGCCCCAGCATTTT. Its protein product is CASSFGQGPGPQHF.

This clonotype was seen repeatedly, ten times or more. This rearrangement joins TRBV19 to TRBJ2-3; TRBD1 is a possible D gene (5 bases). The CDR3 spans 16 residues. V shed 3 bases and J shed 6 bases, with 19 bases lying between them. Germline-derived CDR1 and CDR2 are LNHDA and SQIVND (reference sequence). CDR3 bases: TGTGCCAGTAGTATTTCTATAGGGGCAAGAGAGGATACGCAGTATTTT. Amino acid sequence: CASSISIGAREDTQYF.

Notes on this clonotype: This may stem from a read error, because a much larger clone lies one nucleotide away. This chain's CDR3 is CKNYNDQFF. Here the CDR3 DNA reads TGCAAGAACTACAATGACCAGTTCTTC. The chain uses TRBV20-1 and TRBJ2-1; D gene ambiguous. The germline V gene encodes CDR1 DFQATT and CDR2 SNEGSKA (reference sequence). This CDR3 contains 9 residues.

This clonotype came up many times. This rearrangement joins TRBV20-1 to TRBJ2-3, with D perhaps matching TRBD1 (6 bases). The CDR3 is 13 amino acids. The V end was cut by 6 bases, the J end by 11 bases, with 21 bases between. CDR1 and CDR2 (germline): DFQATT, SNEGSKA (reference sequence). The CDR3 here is CSARRVGDTKQYF. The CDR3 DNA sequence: TGCAGTGCCCGTCGGGTTGGGGACACAAAGCAGTATTTT.

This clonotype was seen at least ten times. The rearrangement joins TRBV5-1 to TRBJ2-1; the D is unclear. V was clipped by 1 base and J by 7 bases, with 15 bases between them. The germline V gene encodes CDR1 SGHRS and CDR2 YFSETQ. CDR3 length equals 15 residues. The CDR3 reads CASSLRASLGNEQFF. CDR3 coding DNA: TGCGCCAGCAGCTTGCGTGCGTCCTTGGGAAATGAGCAGTTCTTC.

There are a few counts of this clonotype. The CDR3 DNA follows: TGCAGTGCTAGGGGAGAGACAGGGGTCGGAGAGACCCAGTACTTC. Protein: CSARGETGVGETQYF. The chain couples TRBV20-1 to TRBJ2-5, with 8 bases lining up with TRBD1. CDR3 length: 15 amino acids. With V trimmed by 3 bases and J by 4 bases, 10 bases remained unmatched. Germline assignment: CDR1 DFQATT and CDR2 SNEGSKA (reference sequence).

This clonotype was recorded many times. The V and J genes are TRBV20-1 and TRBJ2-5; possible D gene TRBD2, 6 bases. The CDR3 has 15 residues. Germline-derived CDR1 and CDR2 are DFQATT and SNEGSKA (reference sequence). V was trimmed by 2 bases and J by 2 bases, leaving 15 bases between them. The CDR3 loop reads CSARSSGGNQETQYF. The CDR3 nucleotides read TGCAGTGCTAGAAGTAGCGGAGGAAATCAAGAGACCCAGTACTTC.

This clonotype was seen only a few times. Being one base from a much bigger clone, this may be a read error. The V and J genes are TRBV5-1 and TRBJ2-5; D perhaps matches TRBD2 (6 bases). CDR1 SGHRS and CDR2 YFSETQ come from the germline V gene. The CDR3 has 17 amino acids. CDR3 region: CASSQYASGETKETRYF. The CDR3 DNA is TGCGCCAGCAGCCAGTACGCTTCGGGGGAGACGAAGGAGACCCGGTACTTC.

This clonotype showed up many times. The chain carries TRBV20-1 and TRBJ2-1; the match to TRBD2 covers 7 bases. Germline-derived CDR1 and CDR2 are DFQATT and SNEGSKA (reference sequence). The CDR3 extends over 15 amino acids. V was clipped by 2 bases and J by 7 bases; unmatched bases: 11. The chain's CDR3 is CSARLAGAKGNEQFF. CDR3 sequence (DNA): TGCAGTGCTAGATTGGCGGGAGCAAAAGGGAATGAGCAGTTCTTC.

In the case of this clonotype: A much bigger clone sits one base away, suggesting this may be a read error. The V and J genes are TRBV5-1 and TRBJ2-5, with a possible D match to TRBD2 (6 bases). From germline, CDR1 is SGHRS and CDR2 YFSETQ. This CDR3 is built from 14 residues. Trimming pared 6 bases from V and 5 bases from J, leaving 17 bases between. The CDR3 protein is CASNNGGGMETQYF. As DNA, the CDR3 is TGCGCCAGCAACAACGGTGGGGGGATGGAGACCCAGTACTTC. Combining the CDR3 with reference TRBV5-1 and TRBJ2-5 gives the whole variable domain KAGVTQTPRYLIKTRGQQVTLSCSPISGHRSVSWYQQTPGQGLQFLFEYFSETQRNKGNFPGRFSGRQFSNSRSEMNVSTLELGDSALYLCASNNGGGMETQYFGPGTRLLVL.

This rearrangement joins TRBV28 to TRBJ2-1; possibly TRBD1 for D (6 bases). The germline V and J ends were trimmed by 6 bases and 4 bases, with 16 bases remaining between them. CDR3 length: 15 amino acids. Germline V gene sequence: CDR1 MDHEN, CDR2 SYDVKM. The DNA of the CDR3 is TGTGCCAGCAGCTTGGGGGACACCACATACAATGAGCAGTTCTTC. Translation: CASSLGDTTYNEQFF.

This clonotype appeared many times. The CDR3 bases are TGCAGTGCACGGACAGGAATGGAGGGCTACACCTTC. It encodes CSARTGMEGYTF. The chain uses TRBV20-1 and TRBJ1-2, with 7 bases identical to TRBD1. The CDR3 extends over 12 amino acids. Trimming took 6 bases from V and 8 from J; bases not matched to a gene: 9. Germline-derived CDR1 and CDR2 are DFQATT and SNEGSKA (reference sequence).

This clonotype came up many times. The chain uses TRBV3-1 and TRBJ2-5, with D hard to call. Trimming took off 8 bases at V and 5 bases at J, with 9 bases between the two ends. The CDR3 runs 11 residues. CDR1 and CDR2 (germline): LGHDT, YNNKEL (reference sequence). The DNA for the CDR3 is TGTGCCAGCTCATACGGGGAGACCCAGTACTTC. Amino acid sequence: CASSYGETQYF.

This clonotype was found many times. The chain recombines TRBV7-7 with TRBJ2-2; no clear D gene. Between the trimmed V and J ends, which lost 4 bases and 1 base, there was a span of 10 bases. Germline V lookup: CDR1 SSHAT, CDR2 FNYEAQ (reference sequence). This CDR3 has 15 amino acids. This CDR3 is CASSSGPGNTGELFF. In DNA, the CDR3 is TGTGCCAGCAGCTCCGGCCCGGGGAACACCGGGGAGCTGTTTTTT.

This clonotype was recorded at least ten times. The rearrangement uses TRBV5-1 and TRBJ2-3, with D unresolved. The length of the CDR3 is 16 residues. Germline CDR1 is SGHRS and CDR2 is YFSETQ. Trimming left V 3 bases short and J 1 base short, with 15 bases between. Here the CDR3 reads CASSSGPSWRTDTQYF. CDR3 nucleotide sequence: TGCGCCAGCAGCTCTGGACCATCCTGGCGCACAGATACGCAGTATTTT.

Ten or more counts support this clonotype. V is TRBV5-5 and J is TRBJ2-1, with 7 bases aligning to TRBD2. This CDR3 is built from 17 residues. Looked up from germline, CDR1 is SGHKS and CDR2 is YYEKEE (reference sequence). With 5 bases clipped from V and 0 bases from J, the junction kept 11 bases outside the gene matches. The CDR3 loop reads CASRPLVRGSSYNEQFF. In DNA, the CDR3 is TGTGCCAGCAGACCCCTGGTTCGCGGGAGCTCCTACAATGAGCAGTTCTTC. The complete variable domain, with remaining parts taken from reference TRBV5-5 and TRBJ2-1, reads DAGVTQSPTHLIKTRGQQVTLRCSPISGHKSVSWYQQVLGQGPQFIFQYYEKEERGRGNFPDRFSARQFPNYSSELNVNALLLGDSALYLCASRPLVRGSSYNEQFFGPGTRLTVL.

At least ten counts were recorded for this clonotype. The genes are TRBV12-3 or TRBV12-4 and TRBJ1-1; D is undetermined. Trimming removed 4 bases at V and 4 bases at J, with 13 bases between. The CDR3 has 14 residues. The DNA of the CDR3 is TGTGCCAGCAGTTCCCTGACCCCAGTCACTGAAGCTTTCTTT. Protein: CASSSLTPVTEAFF.

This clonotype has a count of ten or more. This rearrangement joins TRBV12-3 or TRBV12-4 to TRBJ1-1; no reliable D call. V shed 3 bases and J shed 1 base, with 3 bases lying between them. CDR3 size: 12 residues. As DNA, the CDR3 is TGTGCCAGCAGTTTCCCGAACACTGAAGCTTTCTTT. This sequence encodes CASSFPNTEAFF.

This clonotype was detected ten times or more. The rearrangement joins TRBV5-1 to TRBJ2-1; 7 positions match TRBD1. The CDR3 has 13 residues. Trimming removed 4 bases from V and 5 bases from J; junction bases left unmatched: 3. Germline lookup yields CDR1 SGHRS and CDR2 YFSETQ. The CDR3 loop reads CASSQQGDNEQFF. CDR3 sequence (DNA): TGCGCCAGCAGCCAGCAGGGGGACAATGAGCAGTTCTTC.

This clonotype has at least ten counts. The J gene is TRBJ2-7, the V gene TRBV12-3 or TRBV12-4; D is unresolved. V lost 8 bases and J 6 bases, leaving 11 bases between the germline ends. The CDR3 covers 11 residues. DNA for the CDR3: TGTGCCAGCGGGATTGGTCGCGAGCAGTACTTC. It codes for CASGIGREQYF.

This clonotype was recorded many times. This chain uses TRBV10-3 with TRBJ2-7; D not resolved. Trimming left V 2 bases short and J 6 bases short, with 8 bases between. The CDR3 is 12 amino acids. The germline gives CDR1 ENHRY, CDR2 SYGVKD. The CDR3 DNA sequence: TGTGCCATCAGTGAGAGCCCAGGCGAGCAGTACGTC. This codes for CAISESPGEQYV.

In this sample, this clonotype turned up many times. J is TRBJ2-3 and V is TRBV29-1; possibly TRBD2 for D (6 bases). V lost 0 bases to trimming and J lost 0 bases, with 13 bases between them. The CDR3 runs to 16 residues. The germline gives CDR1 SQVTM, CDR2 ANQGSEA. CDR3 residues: CSVEDPRRGSTDTQYF. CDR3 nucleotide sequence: TGCAGCGTTGAAGATCCCCGGCGGGGAAGCACAGATACGCAGTATTTT.